This T cell receptor beta chain was recovered during a study of blood T cell repertoires in COVID-19. Study-wide background: Spain, Italy and the United States supplied samples that represented acute and convalescent COVID-19. PBMCs, B-cell-depleted T cells, or T cells were the source of the cDNA or gDNA that made up the material.

This clone showed up many times. Authors' data handling: The authors estimated nucleated cell counts from reference gene primer amplification. Using immunoSEQ multiplex PCR, the repertoire was profiled, and TCRdb retains in-frame clones only, with some absent. The V and J calls and clone size come from that table; D and trimming were worked out from the DNA. The sample holds about 180,000 clones; approximately 83% are singletons and the top ten take over 2.5%. There are 12 residues in the CDR3. J gave up 9 bases and V 5 bases, and 7 bases lay outside the gene matches. The V gene's germline CDR1 is SEHNR and CDR2 FQNEAQ (reference sequence).

This sequence joins TRBV7-9 and TRBJ2-7; 7 nucleotides align to TRBD1. This clonotype was sampled from a man aged 60-69 years with acute or convalescent COVID-19. The specimen was peripheral blood. CDR3 residues: CASSGTAAGQYF. CDR3 nucleotides: TGTGCCAGCAGCGGGACAGCAGCTGGGCAGTACTTC.